The T cell receptor (beta chain) described here comes from a study of shared T cell receptors in the human thymus. Only in-frame clones appear in the TCRdb table, and some are missing; sequencing was by immunoSEQ multiplex PCR. The repertoire consists of 700,000 or so clones, with roughly 88% occurring once and the leading ten covering more than 0.01%. Germline values: CDR1 SGHDN, CDR2 FVKESK. The CDR3 loop spans 17 amino acids. Trimming took off 4 bases at V and 3 bases at J, with 21 bases between the two ends. These same data were also listed under a study on human thymus T cells.

J is TRBJ2-5 and V is TRBV14; D might be TRBD1 (8 bases). This TCR was sampled from a girl less than two years old with a congenital heart defect. The sequenced material came from thymocytes. CDR3 region: CASSLKMTGEGEETQYF. DNA for the CDR3: TGTGCCAGCAGCCTGAAAATGACAGGGGAGGGCGAAGAGACCCAGTACTTC.